Sequencing of this TCR beta chain was carried out in a study of post-analysis software for immune sequencing data. Findings and limits, study-wide: Higher frequency in patients than in controls was seen for several TRBV segments, with TRBV5-6, TRBV5-1 and TRBV20-1 among them.

A word on this clonotype: Its antigen is unknown.

Built from TCR beta cDNA, the libraries had unique molecular identifiers in them. TCRdb re-called the PCR reads with MiXCR, one entry per CDR3 protein. This table holds roughly 410,000 distinct CDR3 sequences, approximately 38% found once. V lost 4 bases and J 5 bases, leaving 14 bases between the germline ends. This CDR3 contains 14 residues. Per the germline V gene, CDR1 is LNHDA and CDR2 is SQIVND (reference sequence). This rearrangement joins TRBV19 to TRBJ1-2, with D possibly matching TRBD1 (6 bases). Sequencing was performed on blood. This clonotype originated in a girl aged 5 to 17 with multiple sclerosis. CDR3 in amino acids: CASSSGDKLYGYTF. The CDR3 coding sequence is TGTGCCAGTAGTAGCGGGGACAAGTTATATGGCTACACCTTC.